This TCR beta chain appears in the sequencing data of a study of shared clonotypes between healthy human individuals (dated by TCRdb to 2018 to 2020). Study-wide context: The cohort comprised a couple of women and three men aged 18 to 49 years. Per donor, three plates each were used for CD4 naive and CD4 memory, two for CD8 naive, and one for CD8 memory. Blood TCR repertoires of a handful of healthy adults were deeply sequenced to estimate repertoire size and the extent of clonotype sharing between individuals. Different laboratories and diverse techniques were used to prepare libraries and sequence TCR repertoires, to increase sequencing depth and limit assay-specific biases. Between about 0.8 and 9 billion PBMCs per donor were obtained by leukapheresis.

TCR CDR3 regions were amplified from genomic DNA by multiplex PCR using the deep immunoSEQ assay. For each cell subset, the extracted genomic DNA was distributed evenly across all wells of several immunoSEQ 96-well plates, and each plate served as one replicate. For sorted subsets, approximately 210 ng of genomic DNA, equivalent to some 30,000 T cell genomes, went into each replicate PCR. Purified libraries were measured with a Qubit 3.0 fluorometer, size-checked on a Bioanalyzer 2100, and measured again with the KAPA Library Quantification kit. A separate single-read 150-cycle Illumina NextSeq 550 flow cell was used to sequence each immunoSEQ 96-well plate. The authors processed their data as follows. Because the immunoSEQ output held only junctional sequences and lacked quality scores, the filtering could not match the filtering applied to full-length reads. Sequences were annotated with PyIR, a Python wrapper for IgBLAST v1.9, using IMGT germline references to assign V/J genes and CDR3. Reads were filtered out if the reads had weak V/J assignments (E-value above 1e-6), no CDR3, stop codons, out-of-frame junctions, or ambiguous translated residues. A V3J clonotype was defined by an identical inferred V gene, J gene, and CDR3 amino acid sequence. Percentage overlap between repertoires was calculated by dividing the number of shared unique clonotypes by the size of the smaller repertoire. Richness of each repertoire was evaluated using RTK rarefaction, the Chao1 estimator, and Recon v2.1 estimates of unobserved clonotypes. Generation probabilities were computed with OLGA for all TCRbeta clonotypes obtained by the gDNA method from several donors. Held by TCRdb, this immuneACCESS table contains in-frame sequences only and omits some clones. Under half of the omission traces to an unresolved V gene where checked; the cause of the rest is unknown. For V, J and clone size, that table is used; D and trimming come from the DNA. The sample table records 950,000 to 1,100,000 clones; about 75% of these occur just once. The top ten clonotypes cover 1.4% of the sample.

Deletion took 3 bases off V and 4 bases off J, with a span of 12 bases between the germline ends. The CDR3 starts with the cysteine, ends with the phenylalanine, and has 13 residues. Only CDR3 DNA remains: 39 bases, in frame from the first base. Sequences GTSNPN (CDR1) and SVGIG (CDR2) are obtained from the germline V gene (reference sequence). Healthy HIV-negative adults with no recently reported acute infections or vaccinations were included as donors. Only Caucasian adults living in Nashville, Tennessee, USA were represented among the donors. CD4+ T cells were enriched by magnetic negative selection, after which naive cells were positively selected on CD45RA and the negative fraction was taken as the memory subset. Blood was obtained by leukapheresis, after which PBMCs were separated by Ficoll-Histopaque density gradient centrifugation and cryopreserved in liquid nitrogen vapor phase. Analytical flow cytometry was used to check the purity and quantity of each magnetically sorted T cell population. Genomic DNA was isolated from each sorted fraction and quantified by UV absorbance on a Nanodrop 2000c.

Points the paper makes about the study in general: Higher generation probabilities were observed for clonotypes shared by all four sorted-subset donors than for non-shared clonotypes. Because the study included a small number of donors, the genetic and exposure-history diversity represented was limited. Naive subsets generally had larger estimated clonotype richness than memory subsets. Sharing across a few donors was observed for approximately 5% of naive CD4, 3% to 3.5% of naive CD8, 2.3% of memory CD4, and roughly 0.43% of memory CD8 clonotypes. Sampling was limited to blood, and TCR repertoires in tissue likely differ from TCR repertoires in blood. Pairwise subsampling indicated that sequencing depth was expected to affect the degree of clonotype sharing among donors. Even with the large sequencing depth, rarefaction of the sorted-subset datasets indicated that sequencing was incomplete.

As to this clone: Its antigen is unknown. The record has no base qualities; no much larger clone is one base away.

The source material was memory CD4+ T cells sorted from blood. The cell subset or site label, read with the paper, signifies: CD45RA-negative fraction. The receptor was isolated from a man aged 18 to 30 in good health. The V and J genes are TRBV30 and TRBJ1-1; matching of 5 bases hints at TRBD1 as the D gene. CDR3 protein: CAWRGLAGTEAFF. The bases read TGTGCCTGGAGGGGACTAGCAGGCACTGAAGCTTTCTTT.